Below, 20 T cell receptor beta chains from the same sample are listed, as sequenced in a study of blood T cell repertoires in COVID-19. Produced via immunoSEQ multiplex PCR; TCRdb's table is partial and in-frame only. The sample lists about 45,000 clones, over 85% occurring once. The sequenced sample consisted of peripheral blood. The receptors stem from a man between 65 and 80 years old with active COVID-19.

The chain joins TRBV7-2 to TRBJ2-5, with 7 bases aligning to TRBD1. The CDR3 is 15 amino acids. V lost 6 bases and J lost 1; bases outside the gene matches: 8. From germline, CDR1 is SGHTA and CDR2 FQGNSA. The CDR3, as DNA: TGTGCCAGCAGGGACAGGAGACAATCCCAAGAGACCCAGTACTTC. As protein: CASRDRRQSQETQYF.

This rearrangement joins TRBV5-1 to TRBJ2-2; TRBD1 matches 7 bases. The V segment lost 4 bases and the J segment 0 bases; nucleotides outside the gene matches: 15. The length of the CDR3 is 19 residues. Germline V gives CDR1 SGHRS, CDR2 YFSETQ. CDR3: CASSPGWPGGRANTGELFF. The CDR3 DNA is TGCGCCAGCAGCCCTGGTTGGCCAGGGGGACGCGCGAACACCGGGGAGCTGTTTTTT.

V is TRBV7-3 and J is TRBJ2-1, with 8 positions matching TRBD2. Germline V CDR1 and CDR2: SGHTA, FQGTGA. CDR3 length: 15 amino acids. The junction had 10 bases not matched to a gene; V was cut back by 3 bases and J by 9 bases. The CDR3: CASSFSVAGYGEQFF. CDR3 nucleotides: TGTGCCAGCAGCTTTAGTGTAGCGGGGTACGGTGAGCAGTTCTTC.

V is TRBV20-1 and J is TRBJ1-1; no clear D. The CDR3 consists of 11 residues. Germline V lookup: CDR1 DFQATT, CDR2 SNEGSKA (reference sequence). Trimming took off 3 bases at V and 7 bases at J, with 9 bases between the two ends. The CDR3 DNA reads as TGCAGTGCTAGTCGGGTGGGTGAAGCTTTCTTT. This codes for CSASRVGEAFF.

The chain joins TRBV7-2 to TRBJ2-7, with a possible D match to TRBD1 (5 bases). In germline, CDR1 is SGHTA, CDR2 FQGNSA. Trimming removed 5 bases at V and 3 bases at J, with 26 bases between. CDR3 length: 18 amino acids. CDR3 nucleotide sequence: TGTGCCAGCAGCCCAAAGACCCTAATCAGGGTCTCGGGCTACGAGCAGTACTTC. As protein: CASSPKTLIRVSGYEQYF. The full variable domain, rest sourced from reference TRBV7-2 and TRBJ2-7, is GAGVSQSPSNKVTEKGKDVELRCDPISGHTALYWYRQSLGQGLEFLIYFQGNSAPDKSGLPSDRFSAERTGGSVSTLTIQRTQQEDSAVYLCASSPKTLIRVSGYEQYFGPGTRLTVT.

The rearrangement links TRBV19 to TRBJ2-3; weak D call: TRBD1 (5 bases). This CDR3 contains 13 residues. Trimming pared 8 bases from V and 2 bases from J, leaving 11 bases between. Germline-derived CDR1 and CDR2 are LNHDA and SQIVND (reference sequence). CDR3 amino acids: CASDPGSTDTQYF. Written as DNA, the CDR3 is TGTGCCAGTGATCCAGGGTCCACAGATACGCAGTATTTT.

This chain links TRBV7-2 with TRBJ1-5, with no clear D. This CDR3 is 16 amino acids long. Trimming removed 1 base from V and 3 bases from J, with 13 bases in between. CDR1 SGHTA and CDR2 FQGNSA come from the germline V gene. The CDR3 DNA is TGTGCCAGCAGCTTAGGAAGACGGGTAGCCAATCAGCCCCAGCATTTT. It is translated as CASSLGRRVANQPQHF.

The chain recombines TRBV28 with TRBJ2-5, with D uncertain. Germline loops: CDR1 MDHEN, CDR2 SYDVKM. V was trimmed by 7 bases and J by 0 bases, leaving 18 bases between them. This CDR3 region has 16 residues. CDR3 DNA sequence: TGTGCCAGCACCCCACTCGGCAAACAGTACCAAGAGACCCAGTACTTC. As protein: CASTPLGKQYQETQYF.

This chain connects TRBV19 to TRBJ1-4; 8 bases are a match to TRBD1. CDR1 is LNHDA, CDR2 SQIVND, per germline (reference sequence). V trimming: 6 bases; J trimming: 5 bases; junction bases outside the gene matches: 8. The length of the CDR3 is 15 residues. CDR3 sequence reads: CASSEWTGRNEKLFF. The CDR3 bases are TGTGCCAGTAGCGAATGGACAGGGAGAAATGAAAAACTGTTTTTT.

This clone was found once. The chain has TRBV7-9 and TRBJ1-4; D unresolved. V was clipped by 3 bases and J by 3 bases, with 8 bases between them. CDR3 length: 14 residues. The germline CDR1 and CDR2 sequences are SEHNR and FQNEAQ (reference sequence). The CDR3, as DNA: TGTGCCAGCAGCTTGGGCAGCCCTAATGAAAAACTGTTTTTT. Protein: CASSLGSPNEKLFF.

The CDR3 nucleotides are TGTGCCAGCAGTGCCGGGACTAGCGGCTACAATGAGCAGTTCTTC. Amino acids: CASSAGTSGYNEQFF. V usage is TRBV2 and J usage is TRBJ2-1, with 11 bases aligning to TRBD2. The V gene end was trimmed by 4 bases and the J gene end by 3 bases; junction bases not matched to a gene: 2. CDR3 size: 15 residues. From germline, CDR1 is SNHLY and CDR2 FYNNEI.

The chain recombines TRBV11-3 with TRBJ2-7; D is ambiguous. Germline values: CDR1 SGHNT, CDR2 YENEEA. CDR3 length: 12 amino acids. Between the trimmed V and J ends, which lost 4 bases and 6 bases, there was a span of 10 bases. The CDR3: CASSSYRSEQYF. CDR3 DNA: TGTGCCAGCAGCTCTTACCGGAGCGAGCAGTACTTC.

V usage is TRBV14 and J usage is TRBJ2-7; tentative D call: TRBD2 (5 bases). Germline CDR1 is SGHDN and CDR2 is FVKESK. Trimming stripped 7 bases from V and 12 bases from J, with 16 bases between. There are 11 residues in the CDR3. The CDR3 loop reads CASTWTGMWYF. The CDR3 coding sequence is TGTGCCAGCACCTGGACCGGGATGTGGTACTTC.

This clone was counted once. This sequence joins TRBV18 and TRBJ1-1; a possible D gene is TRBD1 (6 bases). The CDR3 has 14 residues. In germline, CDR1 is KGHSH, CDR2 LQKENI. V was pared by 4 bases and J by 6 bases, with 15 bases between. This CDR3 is CASSLLGSGAEAFF. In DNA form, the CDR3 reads TGTGCCAGCTCACTCCTAGGGTCAGGGGCTGAAGCTTTCTTT. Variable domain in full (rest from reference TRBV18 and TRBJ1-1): NAGVMQNPRHLVRRRGQEARLRCSPMKGHSHVYWYRQLPEEGLKFMVYLQKENIIDESGMPKERFSAEFPKEGPSILRIQQVVRGDSAAYFCASSLLGSGAEAFFGQGTRLTVV.

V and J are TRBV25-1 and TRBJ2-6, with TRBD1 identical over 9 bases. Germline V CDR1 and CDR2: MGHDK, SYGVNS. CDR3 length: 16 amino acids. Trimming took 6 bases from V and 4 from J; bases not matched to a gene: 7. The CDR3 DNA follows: TGTGCCAGCAGAGGTGACAGGGGGAGGGGGGCCAACGTCCTGACTTTC. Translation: CASRGDRGRGANVLTF. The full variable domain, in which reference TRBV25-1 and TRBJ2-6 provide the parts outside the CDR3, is EADIYQTPRYLVIGTGKKITLECSQTMGHDKMYWYQQDPGMELHLIHYSYGVNSTEKGDLSSESTVSRIRTEHFPLTLESARPSHTSQYLCASRGDRGRGANVLTFGAGSRLTVL.

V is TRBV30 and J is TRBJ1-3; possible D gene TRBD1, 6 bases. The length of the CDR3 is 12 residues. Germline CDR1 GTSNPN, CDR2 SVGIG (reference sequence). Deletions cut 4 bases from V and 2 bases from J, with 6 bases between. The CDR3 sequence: CAWTGAGNTIYF. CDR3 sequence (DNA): TGTGCCTGGACAGGGGCTGGAAACACCATATATTTT.

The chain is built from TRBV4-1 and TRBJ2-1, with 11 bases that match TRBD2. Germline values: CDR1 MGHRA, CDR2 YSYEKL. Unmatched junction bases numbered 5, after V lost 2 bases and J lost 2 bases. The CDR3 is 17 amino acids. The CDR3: CASSQHRLAGTYNEQFF. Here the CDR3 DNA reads TGCGCCAGCAGCCAACATAGACTAGCGGGGACCTACAATGAGCAGTTCTTC.

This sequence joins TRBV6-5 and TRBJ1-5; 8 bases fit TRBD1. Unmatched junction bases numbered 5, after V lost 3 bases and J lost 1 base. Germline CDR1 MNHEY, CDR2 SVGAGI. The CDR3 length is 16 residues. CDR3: CASSYRQGTSNQPQHF. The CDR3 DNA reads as TGTGCCAGCAGTTATAGACAGGGGACCAGCAATCAGCCCCAGCATTTT.

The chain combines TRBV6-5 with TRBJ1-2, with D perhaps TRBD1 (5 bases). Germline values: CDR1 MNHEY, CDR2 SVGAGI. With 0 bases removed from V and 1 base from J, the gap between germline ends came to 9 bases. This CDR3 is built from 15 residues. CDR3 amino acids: CASSYSNRLNYGYTF. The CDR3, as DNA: TGTGCCAGCAGTTACTCGAACAGGCTTAACTATGGCTACACCTTC.

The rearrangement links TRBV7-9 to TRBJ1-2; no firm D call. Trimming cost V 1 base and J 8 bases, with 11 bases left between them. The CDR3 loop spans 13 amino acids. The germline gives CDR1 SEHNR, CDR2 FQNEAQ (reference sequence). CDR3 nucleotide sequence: TGTGCCAGCAGCTTAGACGGGGTGAGGGGCTACACCTTC. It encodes CASSLDGVRGYTF.